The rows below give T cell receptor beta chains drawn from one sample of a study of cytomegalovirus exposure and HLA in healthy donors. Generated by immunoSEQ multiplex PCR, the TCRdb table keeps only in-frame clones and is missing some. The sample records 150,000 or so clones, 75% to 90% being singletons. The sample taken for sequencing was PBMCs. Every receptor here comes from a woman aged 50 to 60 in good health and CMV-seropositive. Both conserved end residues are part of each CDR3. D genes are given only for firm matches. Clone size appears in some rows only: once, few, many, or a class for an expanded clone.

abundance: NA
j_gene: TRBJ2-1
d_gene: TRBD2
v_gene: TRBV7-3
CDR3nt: TGTGCCAGCAGCTTAATCGGGACTAGCGGGGACGGCACCGGAAATGAGCAGTTCTTC
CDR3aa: CASSLIGTSGDGTGNEQFF

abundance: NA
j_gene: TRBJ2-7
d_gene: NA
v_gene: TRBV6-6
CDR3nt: TGTGCCAGCAGTTACTGGGCTAGCCCCGAATACGAGCAGTACTTC
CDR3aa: CASSYWASPEYEQYF

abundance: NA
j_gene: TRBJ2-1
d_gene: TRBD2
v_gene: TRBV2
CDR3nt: TGTGCCAGCCGGCTAGCGGGAGGGATAGGTCTGTACAATGAGCAGTTCTTC
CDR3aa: CASRLAGGIGLYNEQFF

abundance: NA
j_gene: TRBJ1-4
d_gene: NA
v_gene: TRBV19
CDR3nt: TGTGCCACACGTTCACAGGGAATGAGCCCAACTAATGAAAAACTGTTTTTT
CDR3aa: CATRSQGMSPTNEKLFF

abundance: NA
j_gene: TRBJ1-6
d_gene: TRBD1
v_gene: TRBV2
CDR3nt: TGTGCCAGCAGTTGGACAGGGGTTGATTCACCCCTCCACTTT
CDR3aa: CASSWTGVDSPLHF

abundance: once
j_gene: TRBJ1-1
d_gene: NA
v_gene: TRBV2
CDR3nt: TGTGCCAGCAGTGATATGTCGAGGTTCTCGAACACTGAAGCTTTCTTT
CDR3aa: CASSDMSRFSNTEAFF

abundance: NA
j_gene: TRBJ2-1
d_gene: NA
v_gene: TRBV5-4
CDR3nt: TGTGCCAGCAGCCTCGTCCCGAATGAGCAGTTCTTC
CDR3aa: CASSLVPNEQFF

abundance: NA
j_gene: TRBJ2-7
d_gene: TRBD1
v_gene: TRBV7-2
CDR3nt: TGTGCCAGCAGCTTAAGGTGGACAGGGTACGAGCAGTACTTC
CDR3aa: CASSLRWTGYEQYF

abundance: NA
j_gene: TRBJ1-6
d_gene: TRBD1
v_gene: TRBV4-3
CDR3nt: TGCGCCAGCAGCCAAGATCGGGACAGGGCGAGATCACCCCTCCACTTT
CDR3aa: CASSQDRDRARSPLHF

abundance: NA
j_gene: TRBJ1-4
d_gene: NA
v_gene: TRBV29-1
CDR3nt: TGCAGCGTTGAGCTCGGGGGAGGTGAAAAACTGTTTTTT
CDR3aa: CSVELGGGEKLFF

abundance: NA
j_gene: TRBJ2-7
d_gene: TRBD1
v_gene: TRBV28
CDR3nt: TGTGCCAGCAGACAGGGGGCAGGCGAGCAGTACTTC
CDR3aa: CASRQGAGEQYF

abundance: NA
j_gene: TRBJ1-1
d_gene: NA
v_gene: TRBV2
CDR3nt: TGTGCCAGCACACCTCAGGGGTTGAACACTGAAGCTTTCTTT
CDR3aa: CASTPQGLNTEAFF

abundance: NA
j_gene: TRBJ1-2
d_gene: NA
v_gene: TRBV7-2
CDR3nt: TGTGCCAGCAGCCCCGACAGGCCAGCTAACTATGGCTACACCTTC
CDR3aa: CASSPDRPANYGYTF

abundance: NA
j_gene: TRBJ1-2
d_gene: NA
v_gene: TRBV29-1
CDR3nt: TGCAGCGCGGGGGGTCAGGGGAGCTATGGCTACACCTTC
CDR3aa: CSAGGQGSYGYTF

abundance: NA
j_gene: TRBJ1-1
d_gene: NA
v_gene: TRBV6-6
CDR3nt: TGTGCCAGCAGTTCCTACAGGGAGTTGGACACTGAAGCTTTCTTT
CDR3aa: CASSSYRELDTEAFF

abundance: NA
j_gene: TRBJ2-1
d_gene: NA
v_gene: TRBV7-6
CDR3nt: TGTGCCAGCAGCCGCCCACTAGAATGGGAGCAGTTCTTC
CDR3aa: CASSRPLEWEQFF

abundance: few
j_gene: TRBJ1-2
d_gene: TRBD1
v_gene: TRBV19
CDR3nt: TGTGCCAGTAGTCGATTTGGGACAGGGGGCCCTCACTCCGGCTACACCTTC
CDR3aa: CASSRFGTGGPHSGYTF

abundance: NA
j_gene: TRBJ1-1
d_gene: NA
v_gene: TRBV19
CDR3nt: TGTGCCAGTACCATGGGCAGAACGCAGGGAATGACTGAAGCTTTCTTT
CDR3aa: CASTMGRTQGMTEAFF

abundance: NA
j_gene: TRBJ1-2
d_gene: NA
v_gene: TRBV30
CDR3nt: TGTGCCTGGAGTCCCGGCTATGGCTACACCTTC
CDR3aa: CAWSPGYGYTF

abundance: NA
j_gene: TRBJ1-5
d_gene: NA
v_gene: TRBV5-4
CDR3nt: TGTGCCAGCAGCTTGGCCGGAGGGACTCAGCCCCAGCATTTT
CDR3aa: CASSLAGGTQPQHF

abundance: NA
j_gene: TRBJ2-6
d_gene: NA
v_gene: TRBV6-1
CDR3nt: TGTGCCAGCAGTGCTCAGGGAGGGGCCAACGTCCTGACTTTC
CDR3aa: CASSAQGGANVLTF

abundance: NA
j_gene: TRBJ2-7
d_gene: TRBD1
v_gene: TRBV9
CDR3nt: TGTGCCAGCAGCGTTGGACAGGGACCCTACGAGCAGTACTTC
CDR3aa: CASSVGQGPYEQYF

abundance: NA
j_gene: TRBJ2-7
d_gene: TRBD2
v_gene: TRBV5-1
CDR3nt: TGCGCCAGCAGCCTAAGCGGGAGCGGCTACGAGCAGTACTTC
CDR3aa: CASSLSGSGYEQYF

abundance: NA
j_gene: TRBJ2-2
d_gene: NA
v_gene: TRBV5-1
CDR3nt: TGCGCCAGCAGCTTGGGAGAAACCGGGGAGCTGTTTTTT
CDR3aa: CASSLGETGELFF

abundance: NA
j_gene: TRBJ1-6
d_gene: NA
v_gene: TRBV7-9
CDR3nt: TGTGCCAGCAGCTTGTCAGAACCTTTTAATTCACCCCTCCACTTT
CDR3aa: CASSLSEPFNSPLHF

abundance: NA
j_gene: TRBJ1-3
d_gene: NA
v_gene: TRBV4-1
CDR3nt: TGCGCCAGCAGCCACGTCAGGGCAATTGGAAACACCATATATTTT
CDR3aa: CASSHVRAIGNTIYF

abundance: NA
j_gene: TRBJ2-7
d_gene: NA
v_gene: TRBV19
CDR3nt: TGTGCCACCAGACTCGCGGGGAACGTCTACGAGCAGTACTTC
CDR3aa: CATRLAGNVYEQYF

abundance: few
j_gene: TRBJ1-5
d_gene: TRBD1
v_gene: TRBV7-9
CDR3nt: TGTTCCAGCAGCTTAGTTCAGGGGGCCCAGCATTTT
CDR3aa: CSSSLVQGAQHF

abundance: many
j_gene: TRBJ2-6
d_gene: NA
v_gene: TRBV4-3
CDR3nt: TGCGCCAGCAGCCAAGACTCCGGAGCTGGGGCCAACGTCCTGACTTTC
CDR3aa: CASSQDSGAGANVLTF

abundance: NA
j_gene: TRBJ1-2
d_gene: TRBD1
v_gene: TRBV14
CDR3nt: TGTGCCAGCAGCCACCGGACAGGCAACTATGGCTACACCTTC
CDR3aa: CASSHRTGNYGYTF

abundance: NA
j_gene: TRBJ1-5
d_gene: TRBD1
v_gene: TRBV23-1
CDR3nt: TGCGCCAGCATCGGGACAGGGCAAGTCAATCAGCCCCAGCATTTT
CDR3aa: CASIGTGQVNQPQHF

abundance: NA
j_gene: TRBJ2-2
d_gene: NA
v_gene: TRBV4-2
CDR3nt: TGTGCCAGCAGCCTCGGGACTGCCGACGCCGGGGAGCTGTTTTTT
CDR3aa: CASSLGTADAGELFF